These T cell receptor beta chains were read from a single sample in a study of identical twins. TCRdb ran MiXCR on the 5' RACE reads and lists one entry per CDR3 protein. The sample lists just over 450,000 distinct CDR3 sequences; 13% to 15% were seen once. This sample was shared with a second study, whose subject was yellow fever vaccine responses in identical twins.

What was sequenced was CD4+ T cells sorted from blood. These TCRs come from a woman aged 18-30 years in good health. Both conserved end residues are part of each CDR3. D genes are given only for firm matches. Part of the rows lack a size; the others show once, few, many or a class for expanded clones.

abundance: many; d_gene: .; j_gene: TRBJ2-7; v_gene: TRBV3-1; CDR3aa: CASSQDGAFEQYF; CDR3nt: TGTGCCAGCAGCCAAGATGGAGCGTTCGAGCAGTACTTC
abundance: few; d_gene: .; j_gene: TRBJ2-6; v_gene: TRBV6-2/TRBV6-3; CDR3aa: CASRDAGANVLTF; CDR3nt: TGTGCCAGCAGGGACGCTGGGGCCAACGTCCTGACTTTC
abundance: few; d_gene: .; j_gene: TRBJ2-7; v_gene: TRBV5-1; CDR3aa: CASSSIGRGDREQYF; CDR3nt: TGCGCCAGCAGCTCAATAGGGCGCGGGGATCGCGAGCAGTACTTC
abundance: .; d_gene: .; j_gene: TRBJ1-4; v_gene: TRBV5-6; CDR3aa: CASSLRVVNEKLFF; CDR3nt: TGTGCCAGCAGCTTGCGGGTGGTGAATGAAAAACTGTTTTTT
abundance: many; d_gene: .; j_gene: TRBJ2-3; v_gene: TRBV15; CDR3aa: CATSSPVNLIGTQYF; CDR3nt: TGTGCCACCAGCAGCCCAGTTAATCTCATCGGTACGCAGTATTTT
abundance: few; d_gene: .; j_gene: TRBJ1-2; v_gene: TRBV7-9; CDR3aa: CASSSQWAEVDGYTF; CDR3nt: TGTGCCAGCAGCTCCCAGTGGGCGGAGGTCGATGGCTACACCTTC
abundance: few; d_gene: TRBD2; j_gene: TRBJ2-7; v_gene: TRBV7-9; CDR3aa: CASSLIRGGAYEQYF; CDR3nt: TGTGCCAGCAGCTTGATTCGCGGGGGGGCCTACGAGCAGTACTTC
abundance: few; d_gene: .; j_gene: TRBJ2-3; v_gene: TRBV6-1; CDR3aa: CASSRVRGWQSPDTQYF; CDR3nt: TGTGCCAGCAGTCGAGTAAGAGGATGGCAATCTCCAGATACGCAGTATTTT
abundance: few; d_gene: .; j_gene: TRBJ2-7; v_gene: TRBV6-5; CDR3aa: CASSYQRDSALAEQYF; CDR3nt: TGTGCCAGCAGTTACCAGCGGGACAGCGCGCTGGCCGAGCAGTACTTC
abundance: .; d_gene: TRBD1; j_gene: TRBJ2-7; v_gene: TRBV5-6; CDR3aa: CASSLTGQGGHEQYF; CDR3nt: TGTGCCAGCAGCTTGACCGGACAGGGAGGTCACGAGCAGTACTTC
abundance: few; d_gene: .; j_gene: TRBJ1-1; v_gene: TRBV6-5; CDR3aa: CASSYSRQNTEAFF; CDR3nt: TGTGCCAGCAGTTACTCGAGGCAGAACACTGAAGCTTTCTTT
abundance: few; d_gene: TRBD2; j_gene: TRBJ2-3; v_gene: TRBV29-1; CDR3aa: CSVEASGSPRTDTQYF; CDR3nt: TGCAGCGTTGAGGCTAGCGGGAGCCCTCGCACAGATACGCAGTATTTT
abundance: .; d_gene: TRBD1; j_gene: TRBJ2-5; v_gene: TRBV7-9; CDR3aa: CASSLATGAGDKETQYF; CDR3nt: TGTGCCAGCAGCTTAGCTACAGGGGCAGGGGATAAAGAGACCCAGTACTTC
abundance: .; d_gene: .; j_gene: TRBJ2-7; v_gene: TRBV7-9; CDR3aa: CASSPDRRSAYEQYF; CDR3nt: TGTGCCAGCAGTCCCGACAGGCGGTCCGCCTACGAGCAGTACTTC
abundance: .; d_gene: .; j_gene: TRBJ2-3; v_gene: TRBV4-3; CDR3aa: CASSHEVAVRADTQYF; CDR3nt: TGCGCCAGCAGCCATGAGGTCGCGGTTAGAGCAGATACGCAGTATTTT
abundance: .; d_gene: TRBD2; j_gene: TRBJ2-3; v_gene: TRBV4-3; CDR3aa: CASSQSTSGSRTDTQYF; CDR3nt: TGCGCCAGCAGCCAGTCGACTAGCGGGAGTCGCACAGATACGCAGTATTTT
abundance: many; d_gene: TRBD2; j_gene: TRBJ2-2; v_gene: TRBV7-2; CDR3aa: CASSPQWGLAAGELFF; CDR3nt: TGTGCCAGCAGCCCCCAGTGGGGACTAGCGGCCGGGGAGCTGTTTTTT
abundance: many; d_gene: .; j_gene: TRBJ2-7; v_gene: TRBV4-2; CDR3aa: CASSRELASSYEQYF; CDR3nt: TGTGCCAGCAGCCGGGAGTTAGCGAGCTCCTACGAGCAGTACTTC
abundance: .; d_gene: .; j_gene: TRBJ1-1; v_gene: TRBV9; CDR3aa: CASSPHAMNTEAFF; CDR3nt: TGTGCCAGCAGCCCCCATGCGATGAACACTGAAGCTTTCTTT
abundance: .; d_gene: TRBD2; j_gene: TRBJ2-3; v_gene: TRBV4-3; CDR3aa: CASSPSPGTSGTDTQYF; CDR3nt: TGCGCCAGCAGCCCCTCACCCGGGACTAGCGGCACAGATACGCAGTATTTT
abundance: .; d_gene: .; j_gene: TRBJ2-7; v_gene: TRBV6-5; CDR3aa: CASSYKGVSYEQYF; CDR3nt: TGTGCCAGCAGTTACAAAGGGGTTAGTTACGAGCAGTACTTC
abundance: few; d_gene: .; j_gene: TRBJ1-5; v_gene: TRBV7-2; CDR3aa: CASSTRGEQPQHF; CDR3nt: TGTGCCAGCAGCACCAGGGGAGAACAGCCCCAGCATTTT
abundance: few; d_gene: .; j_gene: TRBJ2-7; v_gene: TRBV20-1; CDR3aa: CSARDAGQGFYEQYF; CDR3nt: TGCAGTGCTAGAGATGCGGGCCAGGGCTTCTACGAGCAGTACTTC
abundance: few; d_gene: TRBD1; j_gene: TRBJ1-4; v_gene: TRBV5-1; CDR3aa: CASSQDRSYEKLFF; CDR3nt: TGCGCCAGCAGCCAGGACAGGTCGTATGAAAAACTGTTTTTT
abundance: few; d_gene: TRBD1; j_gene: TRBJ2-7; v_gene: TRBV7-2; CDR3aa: CASSRPDRSYEQYF; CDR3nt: TGTGCCAGCAGCCGCCCGGACAGGTCCTACGAGCAGTACTTC
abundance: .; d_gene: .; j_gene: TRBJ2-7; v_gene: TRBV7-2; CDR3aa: CASSFSGNEQYF; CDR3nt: TGTGCCAGCAGCTTCTCAGGGAACGAGCAGTACTTC
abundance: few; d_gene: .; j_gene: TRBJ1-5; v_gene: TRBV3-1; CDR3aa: CASSQLSQPQHF; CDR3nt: TGTGCCAGCAGCCAACTCAGCCAGCCCCAGCATTTT
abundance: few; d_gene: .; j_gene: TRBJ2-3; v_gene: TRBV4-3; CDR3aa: CASSQDAAGADTQYF; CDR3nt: TGCGCCAGCAGCCAAGATGCAGCGGGTGCTGATACGCAGTATTTT
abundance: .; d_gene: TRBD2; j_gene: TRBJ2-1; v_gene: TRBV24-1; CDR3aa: CATSEKASGSRNEQFF; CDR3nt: TGTGCCACCAGTGAAAAGGCTAGCGGGAGTCGGAATGAGCAGTTCTTC
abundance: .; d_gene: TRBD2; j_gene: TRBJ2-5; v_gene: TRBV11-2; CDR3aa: CASSSGLAGGVETQYF; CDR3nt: TGTGCCAGCAGCTCTGGACTAGCGGGAGGGGTGGAGACCCAGTACTTC
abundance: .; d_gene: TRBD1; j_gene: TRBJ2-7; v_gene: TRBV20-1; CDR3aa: CSADPGTGLLEQYF; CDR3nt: TGCAGTGCAGACCCTGGGACAGGTCTCCTCGAGCAGTACTTC
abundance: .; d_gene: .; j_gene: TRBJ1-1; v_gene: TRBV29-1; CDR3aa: CSVEDRSAALNTEAFF; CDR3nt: TGCAGCGTTGAAGATCGGTCGGCGGCCCTGAACACTGAAGCTTTCTTT
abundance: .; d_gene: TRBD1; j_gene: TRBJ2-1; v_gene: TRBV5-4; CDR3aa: CASSLGPGTGGVNEQFF; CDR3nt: TGTGCCAGCAGCTTGGGTCCCGGGACAGGGGGCGTAAATGAGCAGTTCTTC
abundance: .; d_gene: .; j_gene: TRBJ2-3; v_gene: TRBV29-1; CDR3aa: CSVVNHLYTDTQYF; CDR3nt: TGCAGCGTCGTAAACCACCTTTACACAGATACGCAGTATTTT
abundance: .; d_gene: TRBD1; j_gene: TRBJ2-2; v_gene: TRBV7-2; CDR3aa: CASSPGAGGLAGELFF; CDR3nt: TGTGCCAGCAGCCCCGGCGCAGGGGGATTGGCCGGGGAGCTGTTTTTT
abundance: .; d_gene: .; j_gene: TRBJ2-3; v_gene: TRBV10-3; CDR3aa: CAISSKSDTQYF; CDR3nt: TGTGCCATCAGCTCTAAGTCGGATACGCAGTATTTT
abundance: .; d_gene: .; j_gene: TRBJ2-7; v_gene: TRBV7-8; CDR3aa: CASSTRRDSEQYF; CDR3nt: TGTGCCAGCAGCACACGACGAGACTCCGAGCAGTACTTC
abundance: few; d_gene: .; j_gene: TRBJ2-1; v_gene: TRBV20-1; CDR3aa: CSASGPVRVGYNEQFF; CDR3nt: TGCAGTGCTAGTGGTCCCGTTCGAGTGGGCTACAATGAGCAGTTCTTC
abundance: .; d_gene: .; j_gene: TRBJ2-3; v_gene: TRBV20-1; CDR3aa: CSASRATDTQYF; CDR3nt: TGCAGTGCTAGTAGGGCCACAGATACGCAGTATTTT
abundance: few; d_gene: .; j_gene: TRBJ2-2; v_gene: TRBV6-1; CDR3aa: CASSRAPNTGELFF; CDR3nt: TGTGCCAGCAGTCGGGCCCCGAACACCGGGGAGCTGTTTTTT
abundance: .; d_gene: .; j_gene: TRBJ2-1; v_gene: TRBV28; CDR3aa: CASKLQDNEQFF; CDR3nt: TGTGCCAGCAAGTTACAGGATAATGAGCAGTTCTTC
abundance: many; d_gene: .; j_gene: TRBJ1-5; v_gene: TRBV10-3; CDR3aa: CAISGAGNQPQHF; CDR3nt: TGTGCCATCAGTGGGGCGGGCAATCAGCCCCAGCATTTT
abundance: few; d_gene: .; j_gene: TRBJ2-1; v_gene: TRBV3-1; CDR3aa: CASSHASGGEQFF; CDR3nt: TGTGCCAGCAGCCACGCCTCTGGGGGTGAGCAGTTCTTC
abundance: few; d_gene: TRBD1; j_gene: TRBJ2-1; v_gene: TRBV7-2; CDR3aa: CASSYKGARNEQFF; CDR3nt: TGTGCCAGCAGCTACAAGGGGGCACGGAATGAGCAGTTCTTC
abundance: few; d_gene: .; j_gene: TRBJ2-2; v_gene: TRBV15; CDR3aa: CATSRDGRSGELFF; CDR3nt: TGTGCCACCAGCAGAGATGGCCGGTCCGGGGAGCTGTTTTTT
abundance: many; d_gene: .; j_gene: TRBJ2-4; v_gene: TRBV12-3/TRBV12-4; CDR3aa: CASSARPALLAKNIQYF; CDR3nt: TGTGCCAGCAGTGCTCGCCCGGCCCTACTAGCCAAAAACATTCAGTACTTC
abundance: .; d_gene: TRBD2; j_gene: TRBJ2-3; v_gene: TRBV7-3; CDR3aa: CASSSSPGLAGTSTDTQYF; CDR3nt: TGTGCCAGCAGCTCTTCTCCGGGACTAGCGGGGACTAGCACAGATACGCAGTATTTT
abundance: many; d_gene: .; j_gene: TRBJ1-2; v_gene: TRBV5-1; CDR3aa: CASSLDGNYGYTF; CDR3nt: TGCGCCAGCAGCTTGGACGGGAACTATGGCTACACCTTC
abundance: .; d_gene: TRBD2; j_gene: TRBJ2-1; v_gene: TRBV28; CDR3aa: CASSKWTSGGGEQFF; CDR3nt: TGTGCCAGCAGTAAATGGACTAGCGGGGGGGGTGAGCAGTTCTTC